This TCR beta chain was sequenced during a study of T-cell reconstitution after alpha-beta-depleted transplantation in children (TCRdb year 2016). About the investigation overall: Using TCR repertoire profiling, the study quantitatively followed how T-cell immune reconstitution unfolded in children after TCRalphabeta/CD19-depleted allogeneic hematopoietic cell transplantation. Paper-wide results and their limitations: The frequencies of hyperexpanded clones fell over the following months, and after one year, T-cell counts and TCRbeta diversity were mostly attributed to newly produced T cells. In some patients, the high TCRbeta diversity seen at day 60 was put down to recipient T cells and intrathymic progenitors that had survived conditioning. Apparently early alphabetaT-cell count recovery about two months after transplant reportedly relied on only several hundred rapidly expanded clones derived from non-depleted graft cells.

The treatment or condition label corresponds to: allogeneic hematopoietic cell transplantation with graft depleted of TCRalphabeta T cells and CD19 B cells. The children who served as transplant recipients had been given grafts of TCRalphabeta/CD19-depleted allogeneic hematopoietic cells. This clonotype has a handful of counts. The specificity of this receptor is unknown. No clone much larger than this one lies a single base away; base qualities are absent. The CDR3, cysteine through phenylalanine, is 12 amino acids long. The retained sequence is limited to the CDR3, 36 bases, with the frame set at the first base. CDR1 MNHEY and CDR2 SVGAGI are derived from the germline V gene. V was cut back by 8 bases and J by 1 base, leaving a gap of 7 bases between them. To prepare the library, PCR was applied. These reads were obtained on an Illumina HiSeq 2500. Molecular barcoding was employed in the preparation of TCR libraries, with unique molecular identifiers being used to normalize TCRbeta repertoire quantification. TCRdb reanalyzed the raw reads on its own, using fastp at Q25 for trimming and MiXCR for clone calling, and kept in-frame beta chains. Rows with a matching CDR3 protein are joined into one entry that keeps the most common DNA and genes. The sample table contains around 960,000 distinct CDR3 sequences; only one count was recorded for roughly 29% of them. The biggest ten clones account for 28% of the sample.

The chain was built from TRBV6-5 and TRBJ2-3; possibly the D gene is TRBD2, per 5 matching bases. Sample: PBMCs, mostly from graft donor cells, taken 360 days after TCRalphabeta/CD19-depleted stem cell transplant. The receptor was derived from a boy in the first two years of life who had a stem cell transplant for SCID, so the T cells may come from the graft donor. The nucleotide sequence is given as TGTGCCAGCTGGCGGGGCACAGATACGCAGTATTTT. This yields the protein CASWRGTDTQYF.